This T cell receptor (beta chain) comes out of a study of breast tumors, draining lymph nodes, adjacent tissues. CDR3 length equals 18 residues. Germline V gives CDR1 KGHDR, CDR2 SFDVKD. The V end was cut by 4 bases, the J end by 0 bases, with 19 bases between. One entry per CDR3 protein, called by TCRdb with MiXCR from the multiplex PCR reads. The profile shows 100,000 to 150,000 distinct CDR3 sequences, less than 20% of them singletons. The lymph nodes were axillary draining lymph nodes from breast cancer patients. The sample holds many counts of this clonotype. Antigen specificity is unknown. Study observations and caveats: Most tumor T cells seemingly derive from lymph node, then expand in tumor. Luminal-like breast cancer showed significantly greater tumor-nontumor repertoire similarity than basal-like breast cancer did.

The clonotype comes from a female donor with breast cancer. Some clones in this sample may be carry-over from other donors' samples. The rearrangement links TRBV24-1 to TRBJ2-3; weak D call: TRBD2 (6 bases). Sequencing used axillary lymph node tissue. CDR3: CATSDFPPGAISTDTQYF. The CDR3 DNA follows: TGTGCCACCAGTGACTTCCCCCCGGGAGCGATCAGCACAGATACGCAGTATTTT.